This T cell receptor beta chain is from a study of Ad26.COV2.S vaccination and SARS-CoV-2 variants. In the study overall: The trial was COV1001 and the donor's arm was Ad26.COV2.S.

Treatment meaning: about 20 received Ad26.COV2.S at low or high dose, single or two shots; 5 received placebo; per-sample allocation not given. Collection of samples fell on day 63 after the first vaccine or placebo injection. Germline CDR1 is MNHNY and CDR2 is SVGAGI (reference sequence). Trimming cost V 5 bases and J 6 bases; bases outside gene matches: 4. The CDR3 covers 16 residues. The protocol was immunoSEQ multiplex PCR, while the TCRdb copy is restricted to in-frame clones and leaves out a portion. This table holds over 400,000 clones, roughly 90% found once. This clonotype was obtained from a person between 18 and 65 years old who received the Ad26.COV2.S COVID-19 vaccine or a placebo. Source: peripheral blood, taken in a trial of Ad26.COV2.S vaccine versus placebo. The chain recombines TRBV6-6 with TRBJ2-2; 15 bases align to TRBD2. DNA for the CDR3: TGTGCCAGCAGTACCGGGACTAGCGGGGGGCCCGGGGAGCTGTTTTTT. Its translation is CASSTGTSGGPGELFF.